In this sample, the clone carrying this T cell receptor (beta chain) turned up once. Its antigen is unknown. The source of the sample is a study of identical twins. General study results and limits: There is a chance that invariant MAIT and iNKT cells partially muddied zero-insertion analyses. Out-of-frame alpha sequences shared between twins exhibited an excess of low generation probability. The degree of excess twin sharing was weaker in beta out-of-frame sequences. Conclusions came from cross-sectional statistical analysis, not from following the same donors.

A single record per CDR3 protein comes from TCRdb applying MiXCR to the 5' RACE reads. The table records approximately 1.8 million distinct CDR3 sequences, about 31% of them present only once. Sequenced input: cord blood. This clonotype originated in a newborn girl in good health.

In DNA, the CDR3 is TGTGCCAGCAGTTACGCGGGACAGGTTGGAGGAAACACCATATATTTT. Amino acid sequence: CASSYAGQVGGNTIYF. This rearrangement joins TRBV6-6 to TRBJ1-3; TRBD1 matches 8 bases. The germline gives CDR1 MNHNY, CDR2 SVGAGI (reference sequence). The CDR3 covers 16 residues. After removal of 2 bases from V and 4 bases from J, the junction contained 7 bases not matched to a gene.